A single sample is the source of the 9 T cell receptor beta chains below, sequenced in a study of PD-1 blockade in classical Hodgkin lymphoma. Profiled with immunoSEQ multiplex PCR; TCRdb holds only in-frame clones, not every one. This table holds almost 20,000 clones, about 80% found once. Time point in this sample: cycle 4 day 1 (C4D1), after less than 7 weeks of nivolumab. Following autologous stem cell transplantation, relapse occurred in every patient, and exposure to brentuximab vedotin varied. Through magnetic negative selection, CD8+ T cells were separated from PBMCs that had been thawed. The specimen was CD8+ T cells from blood, collected before the fourth cycle of nivolumab. The origin of the receptors is a human donor with classical Hodgkin lymphoma.

This chain uses TRBV9 with TRBJ2-3; unclear D gene. The V gene's germline CDR1 is SGDLS and CDR2 YYNGEE. This CDR3 is built from 12 residues. The ends were cut back, 3 bases at V and 2 bases at J, with 4 bases in the middle. Written as DNA, the CDR3 is TGTGCCAGCAGCGAAAACACAGATACGCAGTATTTT. The encoded protein is CASSENTDTQYF. The whole variable domain, remainder taken from reference TRBV9 and TRBJ2-3, is DSGVTQTPKHLITATGQRVTLRCSPRSGDLSVYWYQQSLDQGLQFLIQYYNGEERAKGNILERFSAQQFPDLHSELNLSSLELGDSALYFCASSENTDTQYFGPGTRLTVL.

This clone was observed a single time. This sequence joins TRBV11-3 and TRBJ2-3; 13 bases map to TRBD2. J gave up 1 base and V 5 bases, and 12 bases lay outside the gene matches. This CDR3 contains 19 residues. The germline CDR1 and CDR2 sequences are SGHNT and YENEEA. CDR3 region: CASSLIPRLAGGRTDTQYF. CDR3 in DNA: TGTGCCAGCAGCCTCATTCCCCGACTAGCGGGGGGCCGCACAGATACGCAGTATTTT.

This chain joins TRBV28 and TRBJ2-2, with D uncertain. CDR1 and CDR2 (germline): MDHEN, SYDVKM. Trimming removed 6 bases from V and 1 base from J, with 9 bases in between. The CDR3 length is 14 residues. The CDR3 sequence is CASSVGLNTGELFF. For the CDR3, the DNA is TGTGCCAGCAGCGTGGGCTTGAACACCGGGGAGCTGTTTTTT.

This clone appeared a few times. This chain connects TRBV4-1 to TRBJ1-2; TRBD1 aligns across 8 bases. The ends lost 3 bases at V and 3 bases at J; junction bases unmatched: 3. CDR3 length: 14 residues. Germline CDR1 and CDR2: MGHRA and YSYEKL. The CDR3 bases are TGCGCCAGCAGCCAGACGACAGGGGACTATGGCTACACCTTC. Encoded protein: CASSQTTGDYGYTF.

This chain links TRBV7-6 with TRBJ2-7; TRBD2 matches 7 bases. CDR1 and CDR2 from the germline V gene are SGHVS and FNYEAQ. The CDR3 has 16 amino acids. The V segment lost 1 base and the J segment 2 bases; nucleotides outside the gene matches: 8. The CDR3 is CASSLGGGRLTYEQYF. The DNA for the CDR3 is TGTGCCAGCAGCTTAGGGGGGGGACGGCTAACCTACGAGCAGTACTTC.

The V gene is TRBV6-1, the J gene TRBJ1-2, with D perhaps matching TRBD1 (5 bases). The ends were cut back, 3 bases at V and 8 bases at J, with 10 bases in the middle. The CDR3 is 12 amino acids. Germline-derived CDR1 and CDR2 are MNHNS and SASEGT. The CDR3 bases are TGTGCCAGCAGTGATGGGGGAATGGGCTACACCTTC. Translation gives CASSDGGMGYTF.

This clone was seen once. V is TRBV10-1 and J is TRBJ1-1; 7 positions agree with TRBD1. The CDR3 length is 15 residues. The V gene's germline CDR1 is WNHNN and CDR2 SYGVQD (reference sequence). J was trimmed by 1 base and V by 2 bases; bases with no gene match: 4. The CDR3 reads CASSERRTGNTEAFF. Here the CDR3 DNA reads TGCGCCAGCAGTGAGCGGAGGACAGGGAACACTGAAGCTTTCTTT.

Here the CDR3 reads CATSRVNQPQHF. CDR3 in DNA: TGTGCCACCAGCAGAGTTAATCAGCCCCAGCATTTT. This sequence joins TRBV15 and TRBJ1-5; D not certain. Trimming shortened V by 1 base and J by 4 bases, and 2 bases separated the two germline ends. CDR3 length equals 12 residues. The germline V gene has CDR1 LNHNV and CDR2 YYDKDF (reference sequence).

CDR3 DNA: TGTGCCAGCAGCCCAAGCGGAAACAGGGTGGGGACTGAAGCTTTCTTT. Translating it yields CASSPSGNRVGTEAFF. The chain carries TRBV13 and TRBJ1-1; TRBD1 might be the D (6 bases). The CDR3 length is 16 residues. Germline V gives CDR1 PRHDT, CDR2 FYEKMQ (reference sequence). V lost 5 bases and J 5 bases, leaving 21 bases between the germline ends.